This TCR beta chain was sequenced during a study of cytomegalovirus exposure and HLA in healthy donors. Study at large: As an earlier analysis found, roughly 180 million T cells yielded 90 million to 140 million unique TCR beta sequences.

For this clone: Its antigen remains unknown.

The CDR3 extends over 14 amino acids. The V and J ends lost 5 bases and 4 bases, in that order; junction bases with no gene match: 5. Germline values: CDR1 LNHDA, CDR2 SQIVND (reference sequence). PCR primers comprised 60 Vbeta and 13 Jbeta primers. The assay was immunoSEQ multiplex PCR, and TCRdb's table has in-frame clones only and misses some. The sample shows approximately 170,000 clones, around three quarters of them seen only once. General study points: Productive status was seen about 90% or about 30% of the time for most TCR beta V segments in an earlier analysis. Certain indistinguishable V segments, among them TRBV6-2 and TRBV6-3, were excluded. Other equally common chains were less clonally expanded than HLA-associated TCR beta chains, a later analysis showed.

The clonotype comes from a woman in her 30s in good health and CMV-seropositive. V and J are TRBV19 and TRBJ1-2; 9 bases are a match to TRBD1. Sequencing was carried out using PBMCs. CDR3 nucleotides: TGTGCCAGTAGTGCCACAGGGGGCAGCTATGGCTACACCTTC. This sequence encodes CASSATGGSYGYTF. Variable domain in full (rest from reference TRBV19 and TRBJ1-2): DGGITQSPKYLFRKEGQNVTLSCEQNLNHDAMYWYRQDPGQGLRLIYYSQIVNDFQKGDIAEGYSVSREKKESFPLTVTSAQKNPTAFYLCASSATGGSYGYTFGSGTRLTVV.